The 24 T cell receptor beta chains below come from one sample, sequenced in a study of blood T cells in healthy people across ages (dated by TCRdb to about 2015). Library preparation employed 5' RACE. Sequencing was performed on an Illumina HiSeq 2500. A second PCR of about 6 to 11 cycles was performed with a sample-barcoded 5' primer and a J-beta primer mix. The public reads were reanalyzed by TCRdb: fastp trimming at Q25, MiXCR alignment, in-frame beta chains only. Rows with a matching CDR3 protein are joined into one entry that keeps the most common DNA and genes. Counted in this sample were 1.5 million to 1.9 million distinct CDR3 sequences; roughly two fifths of them appeared once. Of the sample, approximately 4% falls within the top ten clones. What was sequenced was blood. These receptors were collected from a woman aged 18-29 years in good health.

This chain links TRBV12-3 or TRBV12-4 with TRBJ1-1; 8 positions match TRBD1. V lost 6 bases to trimming and J lost 5 bases; unmatched junction nucleotides: 5. The CDR3 spans 13 residues. The CDR3 region has the DNA TGTGCCAGCAGCCGACAGGGGAGAACTGAAGCTTTCTTT. Translated, it gives CASSRQGRTEAFF.

The genes are TRBV7-6 and TRBJ2-3, with 9 bases lining up with TRBD2. Unmatched junction bases numbered 4, after V lost 1 base and J lost 2 bases. The CDR3 spans 16 residues. Germline CDR1 and CDR2: SGHVS and FNYEAQ. CDR3 sequence: CASSLGTSEITDTQYF. The CDR3 DNA follows: TGTGCCAGCAGCTTAGGGACTAGCGAGATCACAGATACGCAGTATTTT.

This chain links TRBV5-6 with TRBJ2-3; no clear D gene. V lost 4 bases and J 13 bases, leaving 25 bases between the germline ends. Germline lookup yields CDR1 SGHDT and CDR2 YYEEEE. CDR3 length: 15 residues. The CDR3 protein is CASSPGLGLELLEYF. CDR3 nucleotide sequence: TGTGCCAGCAGCCCCGGCCTTGGGCTGGAATTATTGGAGTATTTT.

V and J are TRBV4-2 and TRBJ2-3; the D gene is possibly TRBD2 (6 bases). Germline loops: CDR1 LGHNA, CDR2 YNFKEQ. Trimming removed 0 bases at V and 1 base at J, with 11 bases between. The CDR3 covers 16 residues. CDR3 sequence: CASSQDREMGTDTQYF. CDR3 DNA sequence: TGTGCCAGCAGCCAAGATCGGGAGATGGGCACAGATACGCAGTATTTT.

This clonotype was recorded at least ten times. The chain employs TRBV4-3 and TRBJ2-4; 11 bases agree with TRBD2. Trimming removed 1 base from V and 0 bases from J; junction bases left unmatched: 17. The germline V gene has CDR1 LGHNA and CDR2 YSLEER. The CDR3 sequence is 22 residues long. The CDR3 DNA reads TGCGCCAGCAGCCAAGCGGCGTTCGGGTTGACTAGCGGGGTTCTAGCCAAAAACATTCAGTACTTC. Its translation: CASSQAAFGLTSGVLAKNIQYF.

In this sample, this clonotype turned up a few times. A much larger clone differs by one base, so this may be a read error. CDR3 in DNA: TGTGCCAGCAGTCCCCTAGATGTTTCCAATGAGCAGTACTTC. It specifies CASSPLDVSNEQYF. The chain employs TRBV6-2 or TRBV6-3 and TRBJ2-7; D gene uncertain. Trimming pared 5 bases from V and 7 bases from J, leaving 18 bases between. CDR3 length: 14 residues. Looked up from germline, CDR1 is MNHEY and CDR2 is SVGEGT.

This clonotype showed up just a few times. The rearrangement uses TRBV27 and TRBJ2-4, with TRBD2 as a possible D gene (5 bases). The V and J ends lost 0 bases and 13 bases respectively, with 16 bases between them. In germline, CDR1 is MNHEY, CDR2 SMNVEV (reference sequence). This CDR3 has 14 amino acids. The CDR3 region is CASSLSSPLREQYF. In DNA, the CDR3 is TGTGCCAGCAGTTTATCGTCCCCACTTAGGGAGCAGTACTTC.

The V and J genes are TRBV12-3 or TRBV12-4 and TRBJ1-5, with 7 bases that match TRBD1. V lost 8 bases and J lost 5; bases outside the gene matches: 15. This CDR3 region has 16 residues. DNA of the CDR3: TGTGCCAGCGCCGGGGGGGACAGATGGGGGGATCAGCCCCAGCATTTT. This codes for CASAGGDRWGDQPQHF.

The rearrangement joins TRBV3-1 to TRBJ2-1, with D possibly being TRBD1 or TRBD2 (6 bases each). V lost 0 bases and J 7 bases, leaving 16 bases between the germline ends. Germline V CDR1 and CDR2: LGHDT, YNNKEL (reference sequence). This CDR3 has 16 residues. This chain's CDR3 is CASSQDERRGDNEQFF. Here the CDR3 DNA reads TGTGCCAGCAGCCAAGATGAACGGAGGGGGGATAATGAGCAGTTCTTC.

V usage is TRBV7-9 and J usage is TRBJ1-4, with D perhaps matching TRBD1 (5 bases). Per germline, CDR1 SEHNR and CDR2 FQNEAQ (reference sequence). V lost 5 bases to trimming and J lost 13 bases, with 17 bases between them. This CDR3 has 13 amino acids. The CDR3 sequence is CASSASTGEVLFF. CDR3 sequence (DNA): TGTGCCAGCAGCGCAAGTACGGGGGAGGTACTGTTTTTT.

This chain connects TRBV7-2 to TRBJ2-5; D is possibly TRBD1 (6 bases). Germline CDR1 SGHTA, CDR2 FQGNSA. The V gene lost 5 bases and the J gene lost 3 bases, with 16 bases spanning the gap. CDR3 length: 15 residues. The CDR3, as DNA: TGTGCCAGCAGCGCCGCCCGGACAGATAAAGAGACCCAGTACTTC. Translation gives CASSAARTDKETQYF.

This clonotype came up a few times. The rearrangement links TRBV15 to TRBJ1-1; D ambiguous. Germline V gene data show CDR1 as LNHNV and CDR2 as YYDKDF (reference sequence). V lost 5 bases to trimming and J lost 5 bases, with 15 bases between them. CDR3 length: 14 residues. This CDR3 is CATSGGGLGTEAFF. In DNA form, the CDR3 reads TGTGCCACCAGCGGCGGCGGTCTTGGAACTGAAGCTTTCTTT.

The V call is TRBV28, the J call TRBJ2-1; 11 bases align to TRBD2. With V trimmed by 6 bases and J by 4 bases, 11 bases remained unmatched. Per germline, CDR1 MDHEN and CDR2 SYDVKM. This CDR3 is 17 amino acids long. The CDR3 region is CASSPELAGVSYNEQFF. The CDR3 nucleotides read TGTGCCAGCAGCCCCGAACTAGCGGGAGTTTCATACAATGAGCAGTTCTTC.

The rearrangement links TRBV6-2 or TRBV6-3 to TRBJ2-7; D remains ambiguous. The CDR3 is 16 amino acids. CDR1 is MNHEY, CDR2 SVGEGT, per germline. V gave up 6 bases and J gave up 0 bases, with 18 bases separating them. CDR3 DNA: TGTGCCAGCAGAAAACCTACTGGTTGGTTCTCCTACGAGCAGTACTTC. The encoded protein is CASRKPTGWFSYEQYF.

This clonotype was detected a few times. The CDR3 is CASSLILREQYF. CDR3 DNA: TGTGCCAGCAGTTTGATTCTCCGGGAGCAGTACTTC. V usage is TRBV12-3 or TRBV12-4 and J usage is TRBJ2-7; no reliable D call. The V end was cut by 3 bases, the J end by 7 bases, with 10 bases between. This CDR3 region has 12 residues.

In this sample, this clonotype turned up a few times. The chain employs TRBV20-1 and TRBJ1-1; 7 bases are shared with TRBD1. The CDR3 is made up of 12 amino acids. Trimming cost V 6 bases and J 4 bases; bases outside gene matches: 5. CDR1 DFQATT and CDR2 SNEGSKA come from the germline V gene (reference sequence). Here the CDR3 DNA reads TGCAGTGCGACAGGGTTTGGCACTGAAGCTTTCTTT. This sequence encodes CSATGFGTEAFF.

V and J are TRBV12-3 or TRBV12-4 and TRBJ2-3; 7 bases line up with TRBD1. This CDR3 contains 14 residues. The trim removed 5 bases at V and 2 bases at J, leaving 4 bases unmatched. DNA for the CDR3: TGTGCCAGCAGTGTTACAGGGGACACAGATACGCAGTATTTT. It encodes CASSVTGDTDTQYF.

The J gene is TRBJ1-1, the V gene TRBV6-6; no clear D gene. This CDR3 has 13 amino acids. The V gene's germline CDR1 is MNHNY and CDR2 SVGAGI (reference sequence). The V and J ends lost 4 bases and 3 bases respectively, with 9 bases between them. The CDR3 DNA sequence: TGTGCCAGCAGTTTCCAGGAGCACACTGAAGCTTTCTTT. Its translation: CASSFQEHTEAFF.

The chain carries TRBV6-5 and TRBJ2-3, with 8 positions matching TRBD1. J gave up 2 bases and V 6 bases, and 4 bases lay outside the gene matches. CDR3 size: 14 residues. The germline V gene has CDR1 MNHEY and CDR2 SVGAGI. The CDR3 is CASRDRGLTDTQYF. The DNA of the CDR3 is TGTGCCAGCAGAGACAGGGGCCTCACAGATACGCAGTATTTT.

The chain employs TRBV7-2 and TRBJ2-5, with D maybe TRBD2 (5 bases). Germline loops: CDR1 SGHTA, CDR2 FQGNSA. The CDR3 extends over 14 amino acids. Trimming cost V 4 bases and J 2 bases, with 11 bases left between them. The CDR3 is CASSSDWIQETQYF. CDR3 nucleotides: TGTGCCAGCAGCTCGGACTGGATACAAGAGACCCAGTACTTC.

V usage is TRBV28 and J usage is TRBJ2-1; TRBD2 matches 9 bases. Germline V gene sequence: CDR1 MDHEN, CDR2 SYDVKM. CDR3 length: 16 residues. The trim removed 3 bases at V and 0 bases at J, leaving 3 bases unmatched. For the CDR3, the DNA is TGTGCCAGCAGTTTCCAGGGACTAGCCTCCTACAATGAGCAGTTCTTC. As protein: CASSFQGLASYNEQFF.

The table lists this clonotype with a few counts. This sequence joins TRBV29-1 and TRBJ1-5; 7 nucleotides match TRBD1. The germline V gene encodes CDR1 SQVTM and CDR2 ANQGSEA. Trimming removed 0 bases from V and 1 base from J; junction bases left unmatched: 6. The CDR3 has 16 amino acids. The CDR3 nucleotides are TGCAGCGTTGAAGACTACAGGGGTTTGAGCAATCAGCCCCAGCATTTT. This gives the protein CSVEDYRGLSNQPQHF. Based on the CDR3 plus reference TRBV29-1 and TRBJ1-5, the full variable domain is SAVISQKPSRDICQRGTSLTIQCQVDSQVTMMFWYRQQPGQSLTLIATANQGSEATYESGFVIDKFPISRPNLTFSTLTVSNMSPEDSSIYLCSVEDYRGLSNQPQHFGDGTRLSIL.

This clonotype was seen more than once but under ten times. The chain has TRBV20-1 and TRBJ2-3; TRBD2 aligns across 8 bases. V was pared by 6 bases and J by 3 bases, with 17 bases of the junction left unmatched. CDR3 length equals 17 residues. Looked up from germline, CDR1 is DFQATT and CDR2 is SNEGSKA (reference sequence). CDR3 in DNA: TGCAGTGCGCCGGGTTCGCGGGGGGCCCGGGGTACAGATACGCAGTATTTT. Amino acids: CSAPGSRGARGTDTQYF.

The chain combines TRBV11-2 with TRBJ2-7; TRBD1 matches at 8 bases. V was pared by 6 bases and J by 2 bases, with 6 bases of the junction left unmatched. Germline V CDR1 and CDR2: SGHAT, FQNNGV. This CDR3 is built from 14 residues. The CDR3 nucleotides are TGTGCCAGCAGAAGAATACAGGGGGCCTACGAGCAGTACTTC. Its translation is CASRRIQGAYEQYF. The full variable domain, in which reference TRBV11-2 and TRBJ2-7 provide the parts outside the CDR3, is EAGVAQSPRYKIIEKRQSVAFWCNPISGHATLYWYQQILGQGPKLLIQFQNNGVVDDSQLPKDRFSAERLKGVDSTLKIQPAKLEDSAVYLCASRRIQGAYEQYFGPGTRLTVT.